This TCR beta chain was captured in a study of response to subunit inactivated influenza vaccine. Trimming cost V 0 bases and J 4 bases; bases outside gene matches: 2. CDR1 and CDR2 from the germline V gene are LNHNV and YYDKDF (reference sequence). This CDR3 has 15 residues. One entry per CDR3 protein, called by TCRdb with MiXCR from the RT-PCR reads. The sample contains about 650,000 distinct CDR3 sequences, roughly 15% of which appear only once. This chain joins TRBV15 and TRBJ1-1, with 10 bases aligning to TRBD1. The TCR sequence derives from a man aged 45-65 years who received an inactivated influenza vaccine. Sequenced material: PBMCs from blood, taken 14 to 15 days before vaccination. The CDR3 region is CATSREGQGFTEAFF. The CDR3 DNA reads as TGTGCCACCAGCAGAGAGGGACAGGGGTTCACTGAAGCTTTCTTT.